These 28 T cell receptor beta chains came from one sample sequenced in a study of shared clonotypes between healthy human individuals. Profiled with immunoSEQ multiplex PCR; TCRdb holds only in-frame clones, not every one. The repertoire has some 2.1 million clones, around 93% of them found once; the top ten carry about 1.6%. Naive CD8 cells were CD45RO-negative, positively selected for CCR7, excluding terminally differentiated effector memory CD45RA+ cells. The material sequenced was naive CD8+ T cells from PBMCs. Every receptor here comes from a young man in good health. Some clones in this sample may be carry-over from other donors' samples.

The V and J genes are TRBV21-1 and TRBJ1-2. TRBV21-1 is a pseudogene locus. The CDR3 contains 12 residues. The CDR3 DNA reads TGTGCCAGCATGGGGTTCGGGGATGGCTACACCTTC. The encoded protein is CASMGFGDGYTF.

This sequence joins TRBV5-5 and TRBJ1-1; 7 bases agree with TRBD1. CDR1 and CDR2 (germline): SGHKS, YYEKEE (reference sequence). The CDR3 sequence is 14 residues long. V was clipped by 3 bases and J by 7 bases; unmatched bases: 9. The CDR3 spells CASSSIDRVDEAFF. In DNA form, the CDR3 reads TGTGCCAGCAGCTCAATTGACAGGGTGGATGAAGCTTTCTTT.

The chain recombines TRBV4-1 with TRBJ1-5; possible D gene TRBD1, 5 bases. The CDR3 length is 16 residues. Per the germline V gene, CDR1 is MGHRA and CDR2 is YSYEKL. Trimming pared 0 bases from V and 7 bases from J, leaving 16 bases between. Here the CDR3 DNA reads TGCGCCAGCAGCCAAGAAGCTCCAGGGCTGAGGCAGCCCCAGCATTTT. Translated: CASSQEAPGLRQPQHF.

The chain uses TRBV7-9 and TRBJ2-1; either TRBD1 or TRBD2 may supply D (5 bases each). V was shortened by 5 bases and J by 5 bases, with 16 bases between the two germline ends. This CDR3 has 15 residues. From germline, CDR1 is SEHNR and CDR2 FQNEAQ (reference sequence). The CDR3 here is CASSPHGTANNEQFF. For the CDR3, the DNA is TGTGCCAGCAGCCCACACGGGACGGCTAACAATGAGCAGTTCTTC.

The chain uses TRBV4-1 and TRBJ1-1, with D uncertain. Looked up from germline, CDR1 is MGHRA and CDR2 is YSYEKL. V gave up 0 bases and J gave up 8 bases, with 13 bases separating them. This CDR3 comprises 14 residues. Here the CDR3 reads CASSQERMPGEAFF. CDR3 DNA sequence: TGCGCCAGCAGCCAAGAAAGGATGCCGGGGGAAGCTTTCTTT.

The genes are TRBV4-3 and TRBJ2-2, with D possibly matching TRBD1 (6 bases). Per the germline V gene, CDR1 is LGHNA and CDR2 is YSLEER. The CDR3 is 16 residues long. Deletions cut 5 bases from V and 0 bases from J, with 13 bases between. Here the CDR3 reads CASSSRQVTNTGELFF. DNA for the CDR3: TGCGCCAGCAGCTCTAGACAGGTGACGAACACCGGGGAGCTGTTTTTT.

This clone was counted a single time. The chain links TRBV7-9 to TRBJ2-7; D is uncertain. The germline V and J ends were trimmed by 5 bases and 5 bases, with 10 bases remaining between them. CDR1 and CDR2 (germline): SEHNR, FQNEAQ (reference sequence). The CDR3 is 12 amino acids. CDR3 amino acids: CASSPQPNEQYF. Written as DNA, the CDR3 is TGTGCCAGCAGCCCCCAGCCAAACGAGCAGTACTTC.

This clone came up a few times. The chain links TRBV9 to TRBJ1-1; D is unresolved. Germline V gene sequence: CDR1 SGDLS, CDR2 YYNGEE. The CDR3 is 12 amino acids. Trimming shortened V by 3 bases and J by 7 bases, and 10 bases separated the two germline ends. This CDR3 is CASSGDGLEAFF. In DNA form, the CDR3 reads TGTGCCAGCAGCGGAGACGGACTTGAAGCTTTCTTT.

V usage is TRBV5-1 and J usage is TRBJ1-2, with D uncertain. In germline, CDR1 is SGHRS, CDR2 YFSETQ. The CDR3 runs 11 residues. CDR3 loop: CAVAADYGYTF. CDR3 sequence (DNA): TGCGCTGTCGCTGCGGACTATGGCTACACCTTC.

The V gene is TRBV11-2, the J gene TRBJ2-5, with D possibly matching TRBD1 (6 bases). CDR3 length: 12 amino acids. Per the germline V gene, CDR1 is SGHAT and CDR2 is FQNNGV. Trimming took off 4 bases at V and 5 bases at J, with 8 bases between the two ends. The CDR3 spells CASSWGRETQYF. The CDR3 nucleotides are TGTGCCAGCAGCTGGGGGCGGGAGACCCAGTACTTC. Combining the CDR3 with reference TRBV11-2 and TRBJ2-5 gives the whole variable domain EAGVAQSPRYKIIEKRQSVAFWCNPISGHATLYWYQQILGQGPKLLIQFQNNGVVDDSQLPKDRFSAERLKGVDSTLKIQPAKLEDSAVYLCASSWGRETQYFGPGTRLLVL.

The genes are TRBV30 and TRBJ2-7; D is unresolved. Per germline, CDR1 GTSNPN and CDR2 SVGIG (reference sequence). Deletions cut 0 bases from V and 7 bases from J, with 16 bases between. This CDR3 spans 14 amino acids. For the CDR3, the DNA is TGTGCCTGGAGTGTACTCGCTGGAAAACGGGAGCAGTACTTC. Residues: CAWSVLAGKREQYF.

The rearrangement links TRBV28 to TRBJ2-7; D unclear. The germline V gene encodes CDR1 MDHEN and CDR2 SYDVKM. V was cut by 8 bases and J by 0 bases, with 5 bases left in between. CDR3 size: 11 residues. CDR3 nucleotides: TGTGCCAGCGAGGCCTCCTACGAGCAGTACTTC. Amino acid sequence: CASEASYEQYF.

The chain employs TRBV28 and TRBJ2-1; D not certain. V was clipped by 3 bases and J by 9 bases, with 6 bases between them. The CDR3 sequence is 11 residues long. The V gene's germline CDR1 is MDHEN and CDR2 SYDVKM. This CDR3 is CASSFYGEQFF. DNA for the CDR3: TGTGCCAGCAGTTTCTACGGTGAGCAGTTCTTC.

This chain joins TRBV7-6 and TRBJ2-1; D uncertain. In germline, CDR1 is SGHVS, CDR2 FNYEAQ. V was pared by 0 bases and J by 0 bases, with 9 bases between. This CDR3 is built from 16 residues. The CDR3 DNA sequence: TGTGCCAGCAGCTTAGCCGCTACCAGCTCCTACAATGAGCAGTTCTTC. Translation: CASSLAATSSYNEQFF.

The rearrangement joins TRBV28 to TRBJ2-7, with 11 bases identical to TRBD1. There are 14 residues in the CDR3. V shed 8 bases, J shed 6 bases, and the junction held 9 bases outside the gene matches. Germline V gene sequence: CDR1 MDHEN, CDR2 SYDVKM. CDR3 residues: CASGIIGTGGEQYF. The CDR3 nucleotides read TGTGCCAGCGGAATTATCGGGACAGGGGGCGAGCAGTACTTC.

This chain joins TRBV11-2 and TRBJ2-1, with 7 bases fitting TRBD2. Trimming at V came to 1 base and at J to 3 bases, leaving 12 bases not matched to a gene. From germline, CDR1 is SGHAT and CDR2 FQNNGV. The CDR3 contains 18 residues. The DNA for the CDR3 is TGTGCCAGCAGCTTAGGCCCCCCCGACCTAGCGGTCTACAATGAGCAGTTCTTC. Translated, it gives CASSLGPPDLAVYNEQFF.

This chain links TRBV5-1 with TRBJ2-1; 7 bases fit TRBD2. This CDR3 has 12 amino acids. V dropped 6 bases and J dropped 5; count of bases not matched to a gene: 2. Germline V lookup: CDR1 SGHRS, CDR2 YFSETQ. The CDR3 protein is CASKLADNEQFF. The CDR3 DNA sequence: TGCGCCAGCAAGCTAGCGGACAATGAGCAGTTCTTC. The full variable domain, with the rest looked up from reference TRBV5-1 and TRBJ2-1, is KAGVTQTPRYLIKTRGQQVTLSCSPISGHRSVSWYQQTPGQGLQFLFEYFSETQRNKGNFPGRFSGRQFSNSRSEMNVSTLELGDSALYLCASKLADNEQFFGPGTRLTVL.

V is TRBV20-1 and J is TRBJ1-2; no firm D call. The CDR3 sequence is 11 residues long. V lost 3 bases and J lost 6, with 8 bases in between. Per the germline V gene, CDR1 is DFQATT and CDR2 is SNEGSKA (reference sequence). CDR3 sequence: CSASWGDGYTF. The CDR3 DNA sequence: TGCAGTGCTAGCTGGGGTGATGGCTACACCTTC.

The genes are TRBV2 and TRBJ2-5, with D possibly being TRBD2 (6 bases). V lost 4 bases to trimming and J lost 4 bases, with 22 bases between them. This CDR3 region has 17 residues. The germline V gene encodes CDR1 SNHLY and CDR2 FYNNEI. The chain's CDR3 is CASSGGGHREPPETQYF. The CDR3 DNA reads TGTGCCAGCAGTGGGGGAGGACACAGAGAACCTCCAGAGACCCAGTACTTC.

The V gene is TRBV27, the J gene TRBJ2-2; D gene unclear. The CDR3 runs to 14 residues. CDR1 MNHEY and CDR2 SMNVEV come from the germline V gene (reference sequence). V lost 1 base, J lost 6 bases, and 9 bases lay in between. The CDR3 DNA reads as TGTGCCAGCAGTTTATACCAGGCCCCCGGGGAGCTGTTTTTT. It specifies CASSLYQAPGELFF.

V and J are TRBV30 and TRBJ2-7; D uncertain. This CDR3 is 13 amino acids long. V was shortened by 0 bases and J by 7 bases, with 13 bases between the two germline ends. Per germline, CDR1 GTSNPN and CDR2 SVGIG (reference sequence). CDR3: CAWSVGLLGEQYF. CDR3 in DNA: TGTGCCTGGAGTGTAGGGCTGCTCGGGGAGCAGTACTTC.

The chain recombines TRBV7-3 with TRBJ2-7; 11 bases are a match to TRBD2. V dropped 4 bases and J dropped 6; count of bases not matched to a gene: 8. Germline CDR1 reads SGHTA; CDR2 reads FQGTGA. The CDR3 totals 15 residues. In DNA form, the CDR3 reads TGTGCCAGCAGCTACCGACTAGCGGGATTGGGCGAGCAGTACTTC. Its translation: CASSYRLAGLGEQYF.

Comments on this clone: In the same sample, other DNA sequences code for this CDR3. The rearrangement links TRBV6-6 to TRBJ2-7, with 7 bases aligning to TRBD1. Germline values: CDR1 MNHNY, CDR2 SVGAGI (reference sequence). J was trimmed by 3 bases and V by 5 bases; bases with no gene match: 1. The CDR3 has 12 residues. CDR3 region: CASSGTVYEQYF. The CDR3 DNA sequence: TGTGCCAGCAGTGGGACAGTCTACGAGCAGTACTTC.

This chain joins TRBV28 and TRBJ1-2, with 7 bases lining up with TRBD1. Germline V CDR1 and CDR2: MDHEN, SYDVKM. The V gene end was trimmed by 1 base and the J gene end by 8 bases; junction bases not matched to a gene: 4. The length of the CDR3 is 13 residues. The CDR3 is CASSLLGGGGYTF. DNA of the CDR3: TGTGCCAGCAGTTTATTAGGGGGCGGAGGCTACACCTTC.

The V gene is TRBV4-2, the J gene TRBJ2-3; D call uncertain. This CDR3 contains 14 residues. Germline CDR1 is LGHNA and CDR2 is YNFKEQ. Trimming removed 2 bases from V and 4 bases from J, with 10 bases in between. The CDR3 loop is CASSQPTRADTQYF. CDR3 DNA: TGTGCCAGCAGCCAACCGACGAGAGCAGATACGCAGTATTTT.

The chain employs TRBV4-1 and TRBJ1-6; 8 positions match TRBD1. Looked up from germline, CDR1 is MGHRA and CDR2 is YSYEKL. V trimming: 3 bases; J trimming: 11 bases; junction bases outside the gene matches: 3. This CDR3 spans 13 amino acids. The CDR3: CASSQDREAPLHF. In nucleotides, the CDR3 is TGCGCCAGCAGCCAGGACAGGGAAGCACCCCTCCACTTT.

This chain links TRBV27 with TRBJ2-7, with D perhaps TRBD1 (6 bases). This CDR3 contains 20 residues. The germline CDR1 and CDR2 sequences are MNHEY and SMNVEV (reference sequence). V dropped 6 bases and J dropped 3 bases, with 33 bases sitting between them. The CDR3 region has the DNA TGTGCCAGCAGACACAAAACCCCCCAGGGGCTTATTGGGAACTTCTACGAGCAGTACTTC. It codes for CASRHKTPQGLIGNFYEQYF.

The V and J genes are TRBV6-1 and TRBJ1-1; TRBD1 matches 7 bases. V shed 3 bases, J shed 4 bases, and the junction held 17 bases outside the gene matches. CDR3 length equals 18 residues. Germline V gene lookup returns CDR1 MNHNS and CDR2 SASEGT. The CDR3 DNA follows: TGTGCCAGCAGTGACCCCCAACTAACGACAGGGCCGGGCACTGAAGCTTTCTTT. It is translated as CASSDPQLTTGPGTEAFF.